Following are 31 T cell receptor beta chains from one sample sequenced in a study of radiotherapy plus CTLA-4 blockade in lung cancer. Clones were sequenced by immunoSEQ multiplex PCR, and TCRdb holds only the in-frame ones, with some missing. The sample has approximately 57,000 clones; 82% are singletons. The source was peripheral blood, collected from a patient treated with radiotherapy plus ipilimumab. The receptors come from a human donor with non-small cell lung cancer whose response to radiotherapy plus ipilimumab could not be evaluated.

The table lists this clone with a few counts. This sequence joins TRBV29-1 and TRBJ2-7, with 12 bases matching TRBD2. This CDR3 spans 14 amino acids. The trim removed 3 bases at V and 6 bases at J, leaving 6 bases unmatched. Germline CDR1 is SQVTM and CDR2 is ANQGSEA. In DNA form, the CDR3 reads TGCAGCGTTGAGGTACTAGCGGGAGGCTCCGAGCAGTACTTC. This gives the protein CSVEVLAGGSEQYF.

This chain uses TRBV10-2 with TRBJ2-7; 9 positions agree with TRBD1. The V gene end was trimmed by 7 bases and the J gene end by 3 bases; junction bases not matched to a gene: 10. The length of the CDR3 is 15 residues. Germline V gene sequence: CDR1 WSHSY, CDR2 SAAADI. This CDR3 is CASTPGQGVGYEQYF. In nucleotides, the CDR3 is TGCGCCAGCACTCCGGGACAGGGAGTTGGCTACGAGCAGTACTTC.

This chain connects TRBV7-2 to TRBJ2-7; 7 nucleotides match TRBD2. Germline loops: CDR1 SGHTA, CDR2 FQGNSA. V was clipped by 1 base and J by 3 bases; unmatched bases: 6. This CDR3 spans 15 amino acids. This CDR3 is CASSLVGGGDYEQYF. The CDR3 nucleotides are TGTGCCAGCAGCTTAGTGGGGGGGGGAGACTACGAGCAGTACTTC.

This clone was detected only a few times. The rearrangement links TRBV5-4 to TRBJ1-2, with 7 nucleotides matching TRBD1. Trimming removed 4 bases from V and 13 bases from J; junction bases left unmatched: 13. The CDR3 loop spans 13 amino acids. Germline CDR1 and CDR2: SGHNT and YYREEE (reference sequence). The CDR3 sequence is CASSPRQGDIGTF. CDR3 coding DNA: TGTGCCAGCAGCCCTCGACAGGGTGATATAGGCACCTTC. Full variable domain (rest looked up from reference TRBV5-4 and TRBJ1-2): ETGVTQSPTHLIKTRGQQVTLRCSSQSGHNTVSWYQQALGQGPQFIFQYYREEENGRGNFPPRFSGLQFPNYSSELNVNALELDDSALYLCASSPRQGDIGTFGSGTRLTVV.

The chain uses TRBV9 and TRBJ2-1, with 10 nucleotides matching TRBD1. The V and J ends lost 4 bases and 7 bases, in that order; junction bases with no gene match: 11. Germline assignment: CDR1 SGDLS and CDR2 YYNGEE. The CDR3 length is 16 residues. CDR3 loop: CASSPLPGQGTNEQFF. The CDR3 DNA sequence: TGTGCCAGCAGCCCTCTGCCGGGACAGGGGACGAATGAGCAGTTCTTC. Complete variable domain (other parts from reference TRBV9 and TRBJ2-1): DSGVTQTPKHLITATGQRVTLRCSPRSGDLSVYWYQQSLDQGLQFLIQYYNGEERAKGNILERFSAQQFPDLHSELNLSSLELGDSALYFCASSPLPGQGTNEQFFGPGTRLTVL.

J is TRBJ2-7 and V is TRBV5-1, with a possible D match to TRBD1 (6 bases). CDR1 SGHRS and CDR2 YFSETQ come from the germline V gene. V lost 0 bases and J lost 2, with 9 bases in between. The CDR3 runs 14 residues. The DNA for the CDR3 is TGCGCCAGCAGCTTGGGAGCAGGGGCCTACGAGCAGTACTTC. Translated: CASSLGAGAYEQYF.

The chain has TRBV25-1 and TRBJ2-2; D possibly corresponds to TRBD1 (6 bases). Trimming cost V 3 bases and J 4 bases, with 9 bases left between them. CDR1 is MGHDK and CDR2 is SYGVNS in the germline V gene. The CDR3 is 14 residues long. CDR3 in amino acids: CASSETGPTGELFF. The CDR3 DNA is TGTGCCAGCAGTGAGACAGGCCCCACCGGGGAGCTGTTTTTT.

The V gene is TRBV9, the J gene TRBJ1-4; D is unresolved. The CDR3 runs 15 residues. The V gene lost 4 bases and the J gene lost 7 bases, with 17 bases spanning the gap. Germline lookup yields CDR1 SGDLS and CDR2 YYNGEE. The CDR3, as DNA: TGTGCCAGCAGCCCCCACGGGATTGAGCTTGAAAAACTGTTTTTT. Its translation: CASSPHGIELEKLFF.

The chain uses TRBV28 and TRBJ2-3; 9 nucleotides line up with TRBD2. V was pared by 5 bases and J by 3 bases, with 12 bases of the junction left unmatched. Germline assignment: CDR1 MDHEN and CDR2 SYDVKM. CDR3 length: 17 residues. CDR3 sequence reads: CASSPLWAGGPTDTQYF. In nucleotides, the CDR3 is TGTGCCAGCAGTCCTCTTTGGGCGGGAGGGCCGACAGATACGCAGTATTTT.

The count of this clone is one. The genes are TRBV4-1 and TRBJ2-3; 8 bases are shared with TRBD2. Germline lookup yields CDR1 MGHRA and CDR2 YSYEKL. Trimming at V came to 4 bases and at J to 4 bases, leaving 13 bases not matched to a gene. The CDR3 is 17 amino acids. CDR3 residues: CASSRLPGTSLPDTQYF. The DNA of the CDR3 is TGCGCCAGCAGCCGTCTTCCCGGGACTAGTCTCCCAGATACGCAGTATTTT.

The V call is TRBV27, the J call TRBJ1-1; D gene ambiguous. The CDR3 has 13 amino acids. V was clipped by 1 base and J by 6 bases, with 9 bases between them. Germline values: CDR1 MNHEY, CDR2 SMNVEV (reference sequence). This CDR3 reads CASSLLGRPEAFF. The CDR3 DNA follows: TGTGCCAGCAGTTTATTGGGCCGGCCTGAAGCTTTCTTT.

The chain carries TRBV11-2 and TRBJ2-6; unclear D gene. Trimming removed 1 base from V and 0 bases from J, with 7 bases in between. The CDR3 totals 16 residues. From germline, CDR1 is SGHAT and CDR2 FQNNGV. The CDR3 DNA is TGTGCCAGCAGCTTAGCGGCAGGCTCTGGGGCCAACGTCCTGACTTTC. Protein sequence: CASSLAAGSGANVLTF.

The chain has TRBV5-1 and TRBJ2-1, with TRBD2 matching over 7 bases. Looked up from germline, CDR1 is SGHRS and CDR2 is YFSETQ. The J segment lost 2 bases and the V segment lost 2 bases, leaving 4 bases of the junction unmatched. The CDR3 is 15 amino acids. The CDR3, as DNA: TGCGCCAGCAGCTTTACTAGCGTGCCCTACAATGAGCAGTTCTTC. Protein product: CASSFTSVPYNEQFF. The full variable domain, its missing parts supplied by reference TRBV5-1 and TRBJ2-1, is KAGVTQTPRYLIKTRGQQVTLSCSPISGHRSVSWYQQTPGQGLQFLFEYFSETQRNKGNFPGRFSGRQFSNSRSEMNVSTLELGDSALYLCASSFTSVPYNEQFFGPGTRLTVL.

The chain employs TRBV11-2 and TRBJ2-1; tentatively, D is TRBD2 (6 bases). CDR1 and CDR2 (germline): SGHAT, FQNNGV. CDR3 length equals 17 residues. The V gene lost 5 bases and the J gene lost 0 bases, with 17 bases spanning the gap. The CDR3 here is CASSPKIADSSYNEQFF. CDR3 nucleotides: TGTGCCAGCAGCCCAAAGATAGCGGATAGCTCCTACAATGAGCAGTTCTTC.

The V and J genes are TRBV21-1 and TRBJ1-2; TRBD1 was called by the table and not checked on the DNA. TRBV21-1 counts as a pseudogene. CDR3 size: 13 residues. CDR3 nucleotides: TGTGCCAGCAGCAAGGGCAGGAACTATGGCTACACCTTC. It specifies CASSKGRNYGYTF.

The V call is TRBV6-5, the J call TRBJ1-2, with D uncertain. The CDR3 length is 12 residues. Trimming took off 4 bases at V and 8 bases at J, with 11 bases between the two ends. In germline, CDR1 is MNHEY, CDR2 SVGAGI. CDR3 sequence (DNA): TGTGCCAGCAGTTCGCAGAGGAGGGGCTACACCTTC. Translating it yields CASSSQRRGYTF.

The chain carries TRBV7-9 and TRBJ2-5; 9 bases match TRBD2. Trimming at V came to 5 bases and at J to 2 bases, leaving 3 bases not matched to a gene. Germline V CDR1 and CDR2: SEHNR, FQNEAQ (reference sequence). The CDR3 is 14 residues long. The CDR3 nucleotides read TGTGCCAGCAGCGTGCGGGGGGGTCAAGAGACCCAGTACTTC. Its translation: CASSVRGGQETQYF.

The chain combines TRBV7-9 with TRBJ2-2; 8 nucleotides agree with TRBD2. J was trimmed by 3 bases and V by 2 bases; bases with no gene match: 2. Germline assignment: CDR1 SEHNR and CDR2 FQNEAQ (reference sequence). This CDR3 comprises 15 residues. CDR3 residues: CASSLTGGDTGELFF. The CDR3 nucleotides read TGTGCCAGCAGCTTAACGGGAGGGGACACCGGGGAGCTGTTTTTT.

The rearrangement joins TRBV27 to TRBJ1-3; 8 nucleotides align to TRBD1. The CDR3 length is 17 residues. Per the germline V gene, CDR1 is MNHEY and CDR2 is SMNVEV (reference sequence). The junction had 6 bases not matched to a gene; V was cut back by 1 base and J by 1 base. CDR3 bases: TGTGCCAGCAGTTTATGGAGACAGGGGAAGTCTGGAAACACCATATATTTT. It specifies CASSLWRQGKSGNTIYF.

The chain has TRBV4-1 and TRBJ2-3; 10 nucleotides line up with TRBD2. V lost 2 bases to trimming and J lost 2 bases; unmatched junction nucleotides: 1. From germline, CDR1 is MGHRA and CDR2 YSYEKL. The CDR3 has 15 amino acids. As DNA, the CDR3 is TGCGCCAGCAGCCAACTAGCGGGAGTCACAGATACGCAGTATTTT. Its protein is CASSQLAGVTDTQYF.

The genes are TRBV4-3 and TRBJ2-7, with a weak D call TRBD2 (5 bases). Between the trimmed V and J ends, which lost 2 bases and 5 bases, there was a span of 22 bases. CDR3 length: 17 amino acids. The germline CDR1 and CDR2 sequences are LGHNA and YSLEER. Written as DNA, the CDR3 is TGCGCCAGCAGCCAAAACACCGGGGTAGTCCGACTTGACGAGCAGTACTTC. This translates into CASSQNTGVVRLDEQYF.

The rearrangement joins TRBV23-1 to TRBJ1-1; the D gene is possibly TRBD1 (5 bases). TRBV23-1 is designated an ORF whose function remains uncertain. This CDR3 comprises 12 residues. The germline V and J ends were trimmed by 6 bases and 3 bases, with 8 bases remaining between them. CDR3 in DNA: TGCGCCAGCAGGGGGCCTGACACTGAAGCTTTCTTT. It specifies CASRGPDTEAFF.

The chain is built from TRBV9 and TRBJ2-5; 11 bases map to TRBD1. CDR3 length: 15 residues. With 1 base clipped from V and 4 bases from J, the junction kept 3 bases outside the gene matches. Germline V gives CDR1 SGDLS, CDR2 YYNGEE. DNA for the CDR3: TGTGCCAGCAGCGTATGGGGACAGGGGGGAGAGACCCAGTACTTC. It translates to CASSVWGQGGETQYF.

As regards this clone: Its ends do not fully match the called genes, so a read error is possible. CDR3 protein: CASSQGVGADYNEQFF. The CDR3 bases are TGTGCCAGCAGCCAAGGAGTGGGGGCGGACTACAATGAGCAGTTCTTC. The chain links TRBV4-1 to TRBJ2-1; D might be TRBD1 (6 bases). CDR1 is MGHRA, CDR2 YSYEKL, per germline. The CDR3 sequence is 16 residues long.

The CDR3 is CASSAYTDTQYF. In DNA, the CDR3 is TGTGCCAGCAGCGCCTACACAGATACGCAGTATTTT. This rearrangement joins TRBV7-2 to TRBJ2-3; no definite D call. Germline loops: CDR1 SGHTA, CDR2 FQGNSA. This CDR3 spans 12 amino acids. The V gene lost 5 bases and the J gene lost 2 bases, with 5 bases spanning the gap. Looking up the rest from reference TRBV7-2 and TRBJ2-3 gives the full variable domain: GAGVSQSPSNKVTEKGKDVELRCDPISGHTALYWYRQSLGQGLEFLIYFQGNSAPDKSGLPSDRFSAERTGGSVSTLTIQRTQQEDSAVYLCASSAYTDTQYFGPGTRLTVL.

J is TRBJ1-1 and V is TRBV6-1; 7 bases agree with TRBD1. This CDR3 has 12 residues. The V segment lost 9 bases and the J segment 7 bases; nucleotides outside the gene matches: 8. CDR1 and CDR2 from the germline V gene are MNHNS and SASEGT. The DNA of the CDR3 is TGTGCCAGTTTATATTACAGGGGTGAAGCTTTCTTT. It translates to CASLYYRGEAFF.

In its sample, this clone was seen a few times. Within the sample, other DNA sequences also encode this same CDR3. The gene calls are TRBV2 and TRBJ2-2, with 11 bases aligning to TRBD2. Trimming removed 3 bases from V and 2 bases from J; junction bases left unmatched: 5. In germline, CDR1 is SNHLY, CDR2 FYNNEI. The CDR3 is 17 residues long. CDR3 nucleotides: TGTGCCAGCAGTGAGAGAGGACTAGCGGGTAACACCGGGGAGCTGTTTTTT. Amino acids: CASSERGLAGNTGELFF.

The J gene is TRBJ1-2, the V gene TRBV28; 7 bases are a match to TRBD1. The V gene's germline CDR1 is MDHEN and CDR2 SYDVKM. The CDR3 loop spans 13 amino acids. Losses at the gene ends were 6 bases for V and 4 bases for J; bases not matched to a gene: 5. CDR3 in DNA: TGTGCCAGCAGCCCCGGGACAGTCTATGGCTACACCTTC. Amino acids: CASSPGTVYGYTF.

The chain recombines TRBV19 with TRBJ2-1, with 10 bases lining up with TRBD2. The CDR3 contains 17 residues. Losses at the gene ends were 0 bases for V and 3 bases for J; bases not matched to a gene: 5. From germline, CDR1 is LNHDA and CDR2 SQIVND (reference sequence). The CDR3 DNA sequence: TGTGCCAGTAGTATAGATACAGCGGGGGGGCACTACAATGAGCAGTTCTTC. Translated, it gives CASSIDTAGGHYNEQFF. The full variable domain, in which reference TRBV19 and TRBJ2-1 provide the parts outside the CDR3, is DGGITQSPKYLFRKEGQNVTLSCEQNLNHDAMYWYRQDPGQGLRLIYYSQIVNDFQKGDIAEGYSVSREKKESFPLTVTSAQKNPTAFYLCASSIDTAGGHYNEQFFGPGTRLTVL.

The chain carries TRBV29-1 and TRBJ1-4, with a weak D call TRBD1 (6 bases). Germline V CDR1 and CDR2: SQVTM, ANQGSEA. CDR3 size: 12 residues. The V end lost 6 bases, the J end lost 8 bases, and 13 bases lay between the germline ends. The CDR3, as DNA: TGCAGCGTCGCAGACAGGCCAGAAAAACTGTTTTTT. It encodes CSVADRPEKLFF. Full variable domain (rest looked up from reference TRBV29-1 and TRBJ1-4): SAVISQKPSRDICQRGTSLTIQCQVDSQVTMMFWYRQQPGQSLTLIATANQGSEATYESGFVIDKFPISRPNLTFSTLTVSNMSPEDSSIYLCSVADRPEKLFFGSGTQLSVL.

J is TRBJ2-1 and V is TRBV18, with 9 bases aligning to TRBD1. Germline V CDR1 and CDR2: KGHSH, LQKENI. This CDR3 contains 15 residues. Trimming cost V 4 bases and J 2 bases; bases outside gene matches: 3. The CDR3 region has the DNA TGTGCCAGCTCACGGGACAGGGCCGCCTACAATGAGCAGTTCTTC. It encodes CASSRDRAAYNEQFF.